This TCR beta chain was obtained from a study of T cell responses to AZD1222 COVID-19 vaccine. Study-level findings and limits: Spike-spanning, vaccine-associated CD4 TCRs were dominant at 160-218 and 743-854. Seropositive status at baseline applied to only a handful of AZD1222 recipients. Repertoires in all cases were sampled only once the peak T cell response had passed. Among the donors, most were white British and more were female, and clonal diversity was possibly underestimated.

The protocol was immunoSEQ multiplex PCR, while the TCRdb copy is restricted to in-frame clones and leaves out a portion. The table records 85,000 to 120,000 clones, about four fifths of them present only once. Germline CDR1 and CDR2: MNHEY and SMNVEV (reference sequence). Unmatched junction bases numbered 8, after V lost 4 bases and J lost 2 bases. The CDR3 is 15 amino acids. The sample holds one count of this clone. Its antigen remains unknown. The source of this sequence is an adult in good health. V is TRBV27 and J is TRBJ2-7, with 7 bases aligning to TRBD2. The specimen was peripheral blood, collected on day 0 of AZD1222 vaccination. CDR3 DNA: TGTGCCAGCAGTTCCGTGGCTGCGGGAGCCTACGAGCAGTACTTC. This sequence encodes CASSSVAAGAYEQYF.